Presented here are 8 T cell receptor beta chains from one specimen sequenced in a study of shared clonotypes between healthy human individuals. The table came from immunoSEQ multiplex PCR; TCRdb's copy has only in-frame clones and leaves some out. The sample shows roughly 2.6 million clones, roughly nine tenths of them seen only once. Sequencing used naive CD4+ T cells sorted from blood. Noted subset: CD45RA+ positively selected. The receptors derive from a man aged 18 to 30 in good health.

The CDR3 protein is CASGPGPLYGYTF. DNA of the CDR3: TGCGCCAGCGGTCCAGGCCCCCTCTATGGCTACACCTTC. The chain carries TRBV5-1 and TRBJ1-2; unclear D gene. The germline V gene has CDR1 SGHRS and CDR2 YFSETQ. The CDR3 spans 13 residues. Trimming removed 7 bases at V and 4 bases at J, with 14 bases between.

As for this clone: This specimen includes other DNA sequences encoding the same CDR3. The V gene is TRBV5-6, the J gene TRBJ2-1; D ambiguous. From germline, CDR1 is SGHDT and CDR2 YYEEEE. This CDR3 contains 11 residues. V was pared by 2 bases and J by 7 bases, with 4 bases between. The CDR3 sequence: CASSFGNEQFF. The CDR3 coding sequence is TGTGCCAGCAGCTTCGGTAATGAGCAGTTCTTC.

This rearrangement joins TRBV2 to TRBJ2-1; D not certain. Germline CDR1 and CDR2: SNHLY and FYNNEI. V was clipped by 8 bases and J by 6 bases, with 8 bases between them. The CDR3 spans 11 residues. The CDR3 here is CASLRGNEQFF. The CDR3 coding sequence is TGTGCCAGCCTCAGAGGCAATGAGCAGTTCTTC.

The V gene is TRBV4-2, the J gene TRBJ2-5; 11 bases fit TRBD2. CDR1 is LGHNA and CDR2 is YNFKEQ in the germline V gene. This CDR3 is built from 16 residues. V shed 3 bases and J 5 bases; nucleotides not matched to a gene: 8. The CDR3 nucleotides are TGTGCCAGCAGCCAGACTAGCGGGGTGGTGAGGGAGACCCAGTACTTC. Encoded protein: CASSQTSGVVRETQYF.

The chain uses TRBV18 and TRBJ2-3; 7 bases are shared with TRBD2. The germline gives CDR1 KGHSH, CDR2 LQKENI. The CDR3 extends over 18 amino acids. The J segment lost 1 base and the V segment lost 3 bases, leaving 13 bases of the junction unmatched. This chain's CDR3 is CASSPSMGGSIGTDTQYF. The CDR3 nucleotides are TGTGCCAGCTCACCCTCGATGGGCGGGAGTATCGGCACAGATACGCAGTATTTT.

The chain links TRBV5-1 to TRBJ2-3, with unresolved D. The germline V gene has CDR1 SGHRS and CDR2 YFSETQ. The CDR3 length is 14 residues. V dropped 0 bases and J dropped 10 bases, with 15 bases sitting between them. CDR3 DNA sequence: TGCGCCAGCAGCTTGGAGTCCGCCAATAGTGCGCAGTATTTT. Translating gives CASSLESANSAQYF.

This clone was detected once. Additional DNA sequences in this sample encode the identical CDR3. The chain couples TRBV18 to TRBJ2-3, with 11 positions matching TRBD2. The ends lost 0 bases at V and 3 bases at J; junction bases unmatched: 5. The CDR3 runs to 17 residues. CDR1 and CDR2 (germline): KGHSH, LQKENI. The CDR3: CASSPPGLAGGTDTQYF. The CDR3 bases are TGTGCCAGCTCACCACCGGGTCTAGCGGGAGGAACAGATACGCAGTATTTT. The full variable domain, its missing parts supplied by reference TRBV18 and TRBJ2-3, is NAGVMQNPRHLVRRRGQEARLRCSPMKGHSHVYWYRQLPEEGLKFMVYLQKENIIDESGMPKERFSAEFPKEGPSILRIQQVVRGDSAAYFCASSPPGLAGGTDTQYFGPGTRLTVL.

The chain has TRBV7-2 and TRBJ2-7; D may be TRBD2 (6 bases). The CDR3 runs 15 residues. With 3 bases removed from V and 0 bases from J, the gap between germline ends came to 12 bases. The germline CDR1 and CDR2 sequences are SGHTA and FQGNSA. The CDR3 region is CASSFLATLSYEQYF. The DNA for the CDR3 is TGTGCCAGCAGCTTCCTAGCGACCCTCTCCTACGAGCAGTACTTC. Together with reference TRBV7-2 and TRBJ2-7, the CDR3 gives the full variable domain: GAGVSQSPSNKVTEKGKDVELRCDPISGHTALYWYRQSLGQGLEFLIYFQGNSAPDKSGLPSDRFSAERTGGSVSTLTIQRTQQEDSAVYLCASSFLATLSYEQYFGPGTRLTVT.